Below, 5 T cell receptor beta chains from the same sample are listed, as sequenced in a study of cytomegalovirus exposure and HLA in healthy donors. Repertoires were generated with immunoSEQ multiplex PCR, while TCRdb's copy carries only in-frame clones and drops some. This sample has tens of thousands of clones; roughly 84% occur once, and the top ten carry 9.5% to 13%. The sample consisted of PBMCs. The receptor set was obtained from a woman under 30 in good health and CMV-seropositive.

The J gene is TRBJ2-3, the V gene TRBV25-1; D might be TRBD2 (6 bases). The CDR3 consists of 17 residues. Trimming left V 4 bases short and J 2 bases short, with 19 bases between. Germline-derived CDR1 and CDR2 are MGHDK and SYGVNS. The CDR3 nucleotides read TGTGCCAGCAGTGGGCCGAAAGCGGGCGACTCCACAGATACGCAGTATTTT. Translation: CASSGPKAGDSTDTQYF.

In DNA, the CDR3 is TGTGCGTTGGAAGCGGGACAGGGAAAGTACGAGCAGTACTTC. This sequence encodes CALEAGQGKYEQYF. The chain carries TRBV30 and TRBJ2-7; 9 bases line up with TRBD1. CDR1 GTSNPN and CDR2 SVGIG come from the germline V gene (reference sequence). The CDR3 is made up of 14 amino acids.

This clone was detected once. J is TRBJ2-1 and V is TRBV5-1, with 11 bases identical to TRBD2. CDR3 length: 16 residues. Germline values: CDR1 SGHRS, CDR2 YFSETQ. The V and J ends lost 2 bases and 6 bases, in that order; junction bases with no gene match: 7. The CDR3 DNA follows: TGCGCCAGCAGCTTAAACACTGGGACTAGCGGCAATGAGCAGTTCTTC. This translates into CASSLNTGTSGNEQFF.

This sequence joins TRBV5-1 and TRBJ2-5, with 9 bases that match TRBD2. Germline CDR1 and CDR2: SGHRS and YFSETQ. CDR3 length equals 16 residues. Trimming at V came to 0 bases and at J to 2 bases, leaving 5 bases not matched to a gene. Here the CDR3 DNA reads TGCGCCAGCAGCTTGGATCTAGCGGGGTGGCAAGAGACCCAGTACTTC. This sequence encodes CASSLDLAGWQETQYF.

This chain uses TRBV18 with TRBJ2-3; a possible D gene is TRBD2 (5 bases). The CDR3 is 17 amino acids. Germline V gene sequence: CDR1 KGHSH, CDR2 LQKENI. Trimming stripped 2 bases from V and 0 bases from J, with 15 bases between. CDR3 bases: TGTGCCAGCTCACCATATGGAGCGGACCCTAGCACAGATACGCAGTATTTT. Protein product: CASSPYGADPSTDTQYF.